This TCR beta chain was sequenced for a study of OX40 agonist ivuxolimab in advanced cancers. In the study overall: At doses from 0.01 to 10 mg/kg, patients were given intravenous ivuxolimab every 2 weeks. Findings of the study overall: Low clonal expansion, among the lowest seen, marked partial responders at 0.1-3.0 mg/kg. Normalized T-cell clonal expansion was also low in a subset of nonresponders. CD4+ T cells averaged fewer expanded clones than CD8+ T cells.

Repertoires were generated with immunoSEQ multiplex PCR, while TCRdb's copy carries only in-frame clones and drops some. The sample comprises 69,000 or so clones, 82% of which are singletons, and less than 7.5% rests with the top ten. Concerning this clone itself: Its target is not known.

CDR1 and CDR2 (germline): SGHTS, YDEGEE. The CDR3 has 16 amino acids. V lost 7 bases, J lost 5 bases, and 23 bases lay in between. The sequenced sample was CD4+ or CD8+ T cells sorted from blood, obtained in a trial of the OX40 agonist ivuxolimab. The receptor was derived from an adult with an advanced solid tumor such as melanoma, head and neck, liver or kidney cancer. V and J are TRBV5-8 and TRBJ2-3; D might be TRBD1 (7 bases). CDR3 sequence reads: CASGSYQGGWGDTQYF. CDR3 in DNA: TGTGCCAGCGGGTCCTACCAGGGGGGATGGGGAGATACGCAGTATTTT.